The present entry profiles one T cell receptor beta chain with its context. There is no known antigen for this receptor. This entry comes from a study of cytomegalovirus exposure and HLA in healthy donors (TCRdb year 2017). A note on the overall study: According to an earlier analysis of several hundred of the donors, 150 million to 200 million T cells yielded 117 million unique TCR beta sequences and 276 Gb of sequence data. An early release covering roughly 600 HLA-typed donors comprised about 300 gigabases of sequencing data and tens of millions of unique TCR sequences. Among the roughly 400 genotyped donors, about 85% belonged to the genetic ancestry cluster associated with self-reported Caucasian donors. The study was designed to test whether signatures of past pathogen exposure could be identified by cataloging public T cell receptors. The study used immunosequencing to profile the T cell repertoires of approximately 650 subjects and linked those repertoires to cytomegalovirus serostatus. In addition to the first cohort of 650 to 750 subjects, a separate validation cohort of approximately 120 different subjects was used. High-throughput TCR immunosequencing, statistical association of individual TCRs with disease status, and machine learning were combined to predict cytomegalovirus infection status. To study patterns of TCR occurrence, a later analysis re-analyzed previously published TCR beta repertoires from under 750 donors and added high-resolution HLA genotyping. In the later analysis, no new phenotypic data were used to find candidate immune exposures; instead, reliance was placed on TCR beta sequences and their occurrence across donors. In an earlier analysis of 550 to 700 of the donors, high-throughput TCR beta sequencing was used to judge whether each TCR beta V gene segment behaved as functional or pseudogenic. Donor age, sex, ethnicity and CMV serostatus were compiled together with the repertoire data. A later genetic analysis used genome-wide SNP genotypes for about 55% of the 666 donors, treating that subset as a discovery cohort. Every repertoire in the discovery cohort had been generated on one and the same sequencing platform. Both class I and class II loci were covered by HLA typing, at four-digit resolution. The number of typed donors differed by locus: about 629-630 for A, B, C, DRB1 and DQB1; approximately 520 for DQA1; 606 for DPA1; and roughly 470 for DPB1. Five DR-DQ haplotypes were treated as single units for association and clustering because of strong linkage in the cohort. On average, 235,054 unique TCR beta nucleotide sequences were sequenced per donor among 398 genotyped donors of the cohort, with roughly 20% of those sequences being non-productive.

The cohort consisted of some 730 healthy bone marrow donors. At the time of sampling, all cohort members were nominally healthy, though unrecorded immune exposures were likely present. The donor tested CMV seronegative and was one of the 352 seronegative cohort members. Each donor provided a peripheral blood sample, and peripheral blood mononuclear cells were used for TCR beta sequencing. Genomic DNA extraction from the blood cell samples was performed with the Qiagen DNeasy Blood Extraction Kit. Library prep was done by the immunoSEQ multiplex PCR assay. A mixture of 60 forward primers for TCR Vbeta segments and 13 reverse primers for TCR Jbeta segments was used in the multiplex PCR. Amplification of the CDR3 region of rearranged TCR beta genes was performed with a multiplex PCR assay on genomic DNA. Amplified TCR beta libraries were sequenced as 87-base-pair reads on the Illumina HiSeq System. The source study handled its data this way. Across the 500 to 750 repertoires, a later analysis counted 78 million or so unique TCR beta chains, some 11 million of which were shared by at least two donors. A nearest-neighbor algorithm error-corrected the raw reads and collapsed the reads into unique sequences, merging closely related sequences to remove PCR and sequencing errors. To assign V, D and J gene segments, CDR3 sequences were aligned to IMGT reference sequences. For a sequence to be retained, at least a six-nucleotide match to both a V gene segment and a J gene segment was required. Rearrangements were called productive when the CDR3 lacked stop codons and stayed in frame with V and J; all others were non-productive. Following IMGT convention, CDR3 was defined as the stretch from the second conserved V-encoded cysteine up to the conserved J-encoded phenylalanine. In an earlier analysis of more than 550 of the donors, sequences lacking an unambiguous match to a single V gene segment were excluded. In an earlier analysis of 587 of the donors, a V segment was called functional when productive rearrangements were above 56.7%, and segregating when the standard deviation between donors exceeded 5%. A statistical classification framework was built to diagnose cytomegalovirus status from the catalog of TCR beta chain sequences. In a later analysis, V and J genes were assigned by comparing TCR nucleotide sequences against IMGT/GENE-DB human TR gene sequences. A later analysis assigned CDR3 sequences and most-parsimonious VDJ recombination scenarios with the TCRdist pipeline. In a later analysis, every TCR beta chain was defined by the combination of its CDR3 amino acid sequence and its V-gene family, and reads without a unique V-gene family were dropped. As a way to deal with suspected cross-contamination and a sequencing artifact, a later analysis dropped 450 to 600 nucleotide sequences that were highly shared and had low generation probability. In a later analysis, a clonal expansion index for each public chain was calculated from normalized within-repertoire ranks of inferred template counts. In a later analysis, generation probabilities were computed using a VDJ recombination model fitted to out-of-frame rearrangements, and the results were checked against IGoR. Hypergeometric tests were used in a later analysis to score TCR-TCR, TCR-HLA and TCR-CMV co-occurrence, with a repertoire-size bias correction applied to the TCR pairs. A later analysis estimated false discovery rates by permuting HLA or CMV assignments 20 times. In a later analysis, co-occurring TCRs were grouped using DBSCAN, and TCRdist sequence similarity was added for clustering within HLA-allele-positive subsets. Co-occurrence clustering excluded repertoires with fewer than 30,000 or more than 120,000 public chains, plus five with anomalous nucleotide sharing. The table comes from immuneACCESS by way of TCRdb, which keeps in-frame sequences with V and J called. Part of the clones is missing from these tables; in studies checked, under half for an unresolved V gene and the rest for unknown reasons. Clonal size and the V and J genes are those of that table, whereas D and trimming came from the DNA. The table of this sample itemizes some 160,000 clones. The leading ten clones occupy around 1.9% of the sample.

At the junction V is shortened by 5 bases and J by 6 bases; bases outside the gene matches: 6. CDR1 LNHDA and CDR2 SQIVND are derived from the germline V gene (reference sequence). The cysteine opens and the phenylalanine closes a CDR3 of 13 amino acids. Here the CDR3 DNA is all that survives: 39 bases in frame from base 1. The paper as a whole reports these results and caveats: Most TCR sequences were seen in very few donors, while some public TCRs were found in many individuals. The classifier was reported to diagnose cytomegalovirus status with high specificity and sensitivity in both the original and validation cohorts. According to a later analysis, TCR association rates differed among HLA loci, with DRB1 alleles showing the most associated TCRs and HLA-C alleles showing the fewest. A later genetic analysis associated a missense DCLRE1C variant with V-gene and J-gene trimming of TCR beta chains, and an independent cohort replicated the association. Compared with equally common non-associated chains, HLA-associated TCR beta chains in a later analysis were more clonally expanded and had lower generation probabilities. At a false discovery rate of 0.05, a later analysis linked about 16,000 TCR beta sequences to specific HLA alleles. Approximately 16 rarely observed V segments, including chromosome 9 orphons, were excluded from the earlier analysis of just under 600 of the donors because counts were too low. According to a later genetic analysis, donors in an Asian-associated ancestry cluster had fewer N-insertions in productive TCRs than the approximately 670-donor mean. A group of highly shared sequence variants was considered likely to be a technical artifact of the sequencing pipeline. This cohort had only TCR beta chains sequenced, and the lack of alpha or paired-chain data limited which features could be detected. An earlier analysis of approximately 530 of the donors showed that most TCR beta V segments appeared in productive rearrangements either about 90% or about 30% of the time, which broadly matched IMGT annotations. Sequencing depth was assumed to be roughly uniform across donors in the presence/absence analyses, though that assumption may not hold. Because HLA typing was unavailable for some donors at each locus, only the typed subset was used in association tests. In a later analysis, most CMV-associated TCR beta chains were found to appear HLA-restricted, with HLA associations seemingly driven largely by CMV exposure. The authors suggested that the approach could potentially be generalized to other disease states and immunological phenotypes. In the study, around 150 TCR beta chains were listed as associated with cytomegalovirus. A later analysis reported that several top co-occurrence clusters appeared linked to parvovirus B19, influenza, CMV and Epstein-Barr virus. Some IMGT-functional V segments, including TRBV6-2 and TRBV6-3, could not be told apart with the 87-base-pair reads, so those segments were excluded. Correlated functional status among segregating V segments might reflect linkage disequilibrium, but an unknown experimental factor could not be ruled out. For the cohort, immune exposure information was limited to CMV serostatus. A further reported finding was that TCR beta sequences accurately predicted the HLA-A and HLA-B alleles for most subjects in the first cohort. A few of the identified cytomegalovirus-associated TCR beta chains were confirmed in vitro to be specific for cytomegalovirus antigens. When HLA alleles, especially DR and DQ, strongly co-occurred, attributing TCR associations to individual alleles was difficult.

The TCR was taken from a man aged 30 to 39 in good health and CMV-seronegative. The sequence links TRBV19 to TRBJ1-2; 7 bases in between match TRBD1. Sequenced material: PBMCs. The bases are TGTGCCAGTAGTTCTCGACAGGGAAATGGCTACACCTTC. Its amino acids are CASSSRQGNGYTF.